The sequence of this TCR beta chain was determined in a study of response to subunit inactivated influenza vaccine. Study-wide findings and caveats: The authors suggested that few new T cells are recruited per seasonal influenza vaccination.

CDR1 and CDR2 (germline): SQVTM, ANQGSEA. This CDR3 spans 14 amino acids. V lost 3 bases to trimming and J lost 2 bases, with 12 bases between them. About this clonotype: Its target is not known.

MiXCR was run by TCRdb on the RT-PCR reads, yielding one entry per CDR3 protein. Of over 750,000 distinct CDR3 sequences listed, 21% are singletons. This chain links TRBV29-1 with TRBJ2-3, with D hard to call. The sequence was collected from a man in his fifties or sixties who received an inactivated influenza vaccine. Sequencing was performed on PBMCs from blood, taken roughly 5 days after vaccination. Here the CDR3 reads CSVDLMGNTDTQYF. The DNA of the CDR3 is TGCAGCGTTGACTTAATGGGTAACACAGATACGCAGTATTTT.